Following are 3 T cell receptor beta chains from one sample sequenced in a study of neurological immune-mediated disorders. A single record per CDR3 protein comes from TCRdb applying MiXCR to the 5' RACE reads. The sample has fewer than 85,000 distinct CDR3 sequences, 4.5% to 5.5% seen once. Sample: PBMCs. These receptors came from a woman in her 70s with multiple sclerosis.

This clonotype has at least ten counts. The chain joins TRBV29-1 to TRBJ2-5; unclear D gene. Germline loops: CDR1 SQVTM, CDR2 ANQGSEA. The CDR3 extends over 10 amino acids. V was cut by 2 bases and J by 5 bases, with 3 bases left in between. CDR3 in amino acids: CSVESETQYF. The CDR3 nucleotides are TGCAGCGTTGAATCCGAGACCCAGTACTTC.

This clonotype was counted ten times or more. This chain links TRBV10-2 with TRBJ2-1, with TRBD1 as a possible D gene (6 bases). This CDR3 spans 16 amino acids. The V gene lost 1 base and the J gene lost 4 bases, with 14 bases spanning the gap. CDR1 and CDR2 from the germline V gene are WSHSY and SAAADI. In nucleotides, the CDR3 is TGCGCCAGCAGTGAGTTTGGGCAGGGGAAATACAATGAGCAGTTCTTC. Its translation: CASSEFGQGKYNEQFF.

Many counts were recorded for this clonotype. The chain carries TRBV29-1 and TRBJ2-1, with 9 bases that match TRBD1. The CDR3 totals 12 residues. The V gene end was trimmed by 6 bases and the J gene end by 8 bases; junction bases not matched to a gene: 5. Germline assignment: CDR1 SQVTM and CDR2 ANQGSEA. The CDR3 DNA is TGCAGCGTCCGACAGGGGGTGTATGAGCAGTTCTTC. Amino acid sequence: CSVRQGVYEQFF.